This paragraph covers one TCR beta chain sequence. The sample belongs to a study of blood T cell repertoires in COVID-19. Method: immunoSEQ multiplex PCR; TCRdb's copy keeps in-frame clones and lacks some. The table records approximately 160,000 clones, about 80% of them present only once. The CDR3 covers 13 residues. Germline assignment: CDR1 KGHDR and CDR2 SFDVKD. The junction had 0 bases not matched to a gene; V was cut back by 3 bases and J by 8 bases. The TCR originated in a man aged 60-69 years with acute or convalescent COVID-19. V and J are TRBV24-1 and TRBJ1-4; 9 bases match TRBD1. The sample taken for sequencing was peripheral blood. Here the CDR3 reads CATSDDRGEKLFF. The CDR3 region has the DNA TGTGCCACCAGTGATGACAGGGGGGAAAAACTGTTTTTT.